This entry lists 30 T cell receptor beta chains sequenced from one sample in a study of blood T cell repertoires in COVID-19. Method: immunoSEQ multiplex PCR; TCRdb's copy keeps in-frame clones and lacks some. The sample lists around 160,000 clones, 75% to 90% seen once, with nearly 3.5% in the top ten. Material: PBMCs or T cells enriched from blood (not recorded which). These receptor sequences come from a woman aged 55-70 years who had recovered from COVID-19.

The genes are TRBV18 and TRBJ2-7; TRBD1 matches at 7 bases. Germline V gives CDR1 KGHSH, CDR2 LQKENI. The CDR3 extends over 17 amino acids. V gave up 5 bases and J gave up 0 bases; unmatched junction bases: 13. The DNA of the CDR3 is TGTGCCAGCTCAACGAGGACAGGTACTCGTTCCTCCTACGAGCAGTACTTC. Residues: CASSTRTGTRSSYEQYF.

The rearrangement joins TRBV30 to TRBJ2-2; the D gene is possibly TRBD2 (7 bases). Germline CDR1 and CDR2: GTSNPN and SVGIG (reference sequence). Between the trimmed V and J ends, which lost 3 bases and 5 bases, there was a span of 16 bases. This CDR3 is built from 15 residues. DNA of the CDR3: TGTGCCTGGAGGCTCCGGGGGGCAAGGACCGGGGAGCTGTTTTTT. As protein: CAWRLRGARTGELFF.

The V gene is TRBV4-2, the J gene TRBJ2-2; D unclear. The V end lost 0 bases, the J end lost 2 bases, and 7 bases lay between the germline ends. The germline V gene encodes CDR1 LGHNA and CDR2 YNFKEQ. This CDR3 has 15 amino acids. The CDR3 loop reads CASSQDYSNTGELFF. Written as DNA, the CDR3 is TGTGCCAGCAGCCAAGATTACTCCAACACCGGGGAGCTGTTTTTT.

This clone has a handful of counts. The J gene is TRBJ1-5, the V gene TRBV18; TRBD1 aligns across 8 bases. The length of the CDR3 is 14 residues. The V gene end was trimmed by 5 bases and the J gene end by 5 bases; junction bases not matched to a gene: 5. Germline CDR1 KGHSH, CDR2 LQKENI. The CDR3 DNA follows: TGTGCCAGCTCAGACGGGACAGGAGATCAGCCCCAGCATTTT. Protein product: CASSDGTGDQPQHF.

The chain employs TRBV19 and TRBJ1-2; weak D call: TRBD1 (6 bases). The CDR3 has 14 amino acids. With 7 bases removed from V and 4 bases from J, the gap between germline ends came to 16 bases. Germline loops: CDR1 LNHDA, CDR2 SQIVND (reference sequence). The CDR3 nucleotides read TGTGCCAGTATCCGCCGGGACACAAGCTATGGCTACACCTTC. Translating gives CASIRRDTSYGYTF.

The CDR3 DNA reads TGCGCCAGCAGTGCCGGGAGGTCGGGAGAGCAGTTCTTC. The encoded protein is CASSAGRSGEQFF. The rearrangement uses TRBV10-1 and TRBJ2-1; 7 bases map to TRBD2. The CDR3 covers 13 residues. Germline V CDR1 and CDR2: WNHNN, SYGVQD (reference sequence). Trimming at V came to 4 bases and at J to 10 bases, leaving 7 bases not matched to a gene.

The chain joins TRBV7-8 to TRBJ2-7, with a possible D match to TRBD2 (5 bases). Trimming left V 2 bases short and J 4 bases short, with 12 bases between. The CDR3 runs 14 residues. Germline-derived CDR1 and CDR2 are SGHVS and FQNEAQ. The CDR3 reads CASSLSSGGYEQYF. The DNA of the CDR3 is TGTGCCAGCAGCTTATCCAGCGGCGGGTACGAGCAGTACTTC.

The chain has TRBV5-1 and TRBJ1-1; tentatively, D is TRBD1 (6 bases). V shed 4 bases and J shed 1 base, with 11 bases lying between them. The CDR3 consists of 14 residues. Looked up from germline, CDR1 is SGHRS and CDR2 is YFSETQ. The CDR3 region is CASSMDSSNTEAFF. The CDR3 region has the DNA TGCGCCAGCAGCATGGACAGTTCGAACACTGAAGCTTTCTTT.

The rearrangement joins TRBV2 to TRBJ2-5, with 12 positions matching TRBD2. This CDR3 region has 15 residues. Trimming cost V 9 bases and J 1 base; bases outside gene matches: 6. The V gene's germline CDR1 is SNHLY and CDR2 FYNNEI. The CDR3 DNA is TGTGCCAGTAAAGGACTAGCGGGGACCCAAGAGACCCAGTACTTC. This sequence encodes CASKGLAGTQETQYF.

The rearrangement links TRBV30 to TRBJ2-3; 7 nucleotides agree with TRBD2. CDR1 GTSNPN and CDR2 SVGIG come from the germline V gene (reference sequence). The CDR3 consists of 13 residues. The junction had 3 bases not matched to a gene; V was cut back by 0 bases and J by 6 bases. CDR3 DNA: TGTGCCTGGAGTGTAGGGCGGGAGGATACGCAGTATTTT. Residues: CAWSVGREDTQYF.

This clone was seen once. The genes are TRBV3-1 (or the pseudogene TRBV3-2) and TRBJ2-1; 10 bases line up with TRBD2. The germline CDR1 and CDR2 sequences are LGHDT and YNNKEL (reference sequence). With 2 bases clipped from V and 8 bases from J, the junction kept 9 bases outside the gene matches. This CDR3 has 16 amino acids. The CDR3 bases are TGTGCCAGCAGCCAACTACTAGCGGGGTATCAAGATGAGCAGTTCTTC. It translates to CASSQLLAGYQDEQFF.

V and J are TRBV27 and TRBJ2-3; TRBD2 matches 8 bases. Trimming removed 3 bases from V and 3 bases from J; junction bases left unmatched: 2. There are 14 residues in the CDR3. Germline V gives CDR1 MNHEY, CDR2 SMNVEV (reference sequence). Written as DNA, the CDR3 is TGTGCCAGCAGTTTCAGCGGGGGAACAGATACGCAGTATTTT. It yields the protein CASSFSGGTDTQYF.

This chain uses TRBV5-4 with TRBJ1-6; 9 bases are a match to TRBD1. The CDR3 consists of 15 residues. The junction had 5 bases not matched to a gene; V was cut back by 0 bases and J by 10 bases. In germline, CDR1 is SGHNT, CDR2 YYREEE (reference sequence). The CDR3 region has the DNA TGTGCCAGCAGCTTGGAGGGACAGGGAAAGTCACCCCTCCACTTT. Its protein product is CASSLEGQGKSPLHF.

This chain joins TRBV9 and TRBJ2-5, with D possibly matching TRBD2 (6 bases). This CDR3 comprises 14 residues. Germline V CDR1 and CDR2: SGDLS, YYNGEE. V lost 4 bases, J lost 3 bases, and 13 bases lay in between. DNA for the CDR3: TGTGCCAGCAGCACAGCATTAGCGGAAGAGACCCAGTACTTC. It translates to CASSTALAEETQYF.

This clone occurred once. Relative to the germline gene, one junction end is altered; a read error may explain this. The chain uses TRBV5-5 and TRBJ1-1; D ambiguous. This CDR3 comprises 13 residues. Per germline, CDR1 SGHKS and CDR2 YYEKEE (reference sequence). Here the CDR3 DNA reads TGTGCCAGCAGTTTGGCGCTAAACACTGAAGCTTTCTTT. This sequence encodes CASSLALNTEAFF.

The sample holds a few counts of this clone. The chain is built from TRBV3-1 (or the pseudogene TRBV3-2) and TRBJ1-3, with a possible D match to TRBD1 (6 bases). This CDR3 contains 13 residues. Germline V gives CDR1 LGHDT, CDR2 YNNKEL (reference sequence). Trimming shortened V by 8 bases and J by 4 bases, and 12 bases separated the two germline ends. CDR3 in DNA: TGTGCCAGCTCGGGGGGCACCGGAAACACCATATATTTT. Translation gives CASSGGTGNTIYF.

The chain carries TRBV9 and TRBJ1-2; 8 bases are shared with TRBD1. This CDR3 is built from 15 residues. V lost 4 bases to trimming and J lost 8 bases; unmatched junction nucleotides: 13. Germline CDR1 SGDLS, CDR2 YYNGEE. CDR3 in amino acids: CASSPTTAGGQGYTF. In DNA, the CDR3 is TGTGCCAGCAGCCCAACAACGGCAGGGGGCCAGGGCTACACCTTC.

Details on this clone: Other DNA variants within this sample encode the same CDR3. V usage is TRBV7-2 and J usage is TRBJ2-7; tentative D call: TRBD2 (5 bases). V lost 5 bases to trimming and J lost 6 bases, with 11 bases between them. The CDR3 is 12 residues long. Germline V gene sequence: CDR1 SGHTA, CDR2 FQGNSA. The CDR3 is CASSLNEGEQYF. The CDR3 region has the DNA TGTGCCAGCAGCCTGAACGAGGGCGAGCAGTACTTC.

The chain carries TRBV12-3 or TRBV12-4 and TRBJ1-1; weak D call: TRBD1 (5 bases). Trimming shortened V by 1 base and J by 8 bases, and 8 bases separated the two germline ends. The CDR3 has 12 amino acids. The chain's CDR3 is CASSLGTIEAFF. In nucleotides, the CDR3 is TGTGCCAGCAGTTTAGGGACAATCGAAGCTTTCTTT.

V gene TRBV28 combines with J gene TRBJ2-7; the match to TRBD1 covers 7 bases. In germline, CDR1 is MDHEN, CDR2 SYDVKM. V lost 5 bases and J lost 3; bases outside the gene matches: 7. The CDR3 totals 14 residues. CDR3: CASSPPGQFYEQYF. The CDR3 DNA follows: TGTGCCAGCAGTCCCCCGGGACAGTTCTACGAGCAGTACTTC.

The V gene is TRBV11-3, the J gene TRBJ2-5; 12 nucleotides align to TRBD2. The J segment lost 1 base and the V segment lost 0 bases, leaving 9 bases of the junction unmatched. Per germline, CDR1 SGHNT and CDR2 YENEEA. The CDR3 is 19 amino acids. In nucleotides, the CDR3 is TGTGCCAGCAGCTTAGATCAGGGACTAGCGGGCTCGCTCCAAGAGACCCAGTACTTC. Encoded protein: CASSLDQGLAGSLQETQYF.

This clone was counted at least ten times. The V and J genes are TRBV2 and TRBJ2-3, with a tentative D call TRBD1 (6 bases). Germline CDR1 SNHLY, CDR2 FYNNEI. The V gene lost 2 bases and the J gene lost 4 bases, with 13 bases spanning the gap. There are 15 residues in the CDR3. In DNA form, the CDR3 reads TGTGCCAGCAGTGAATTGGGGACAACTCCAGATACGCAGTATTTT. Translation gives CASSELGTTPDTQYF.

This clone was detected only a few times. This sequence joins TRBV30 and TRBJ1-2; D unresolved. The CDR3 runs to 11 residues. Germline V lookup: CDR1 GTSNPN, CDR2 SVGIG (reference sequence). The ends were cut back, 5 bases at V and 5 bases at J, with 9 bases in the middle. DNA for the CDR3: TGTGCCTGGGTATCGGGTTATGGCTACACCTTC. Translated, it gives CAWVSGYGYTF.

DNA of the CDR3: TGTGCCAGCAGTGAAGGAGGACACACAGATACGCAGTATTTT. Translated: CASSEGGHTDTQYF. The V gene is TRBV6-1, the J gene TRBJ2-3; weak D call: TRBD1 (5 bases). The CDR3 contains 14 residues. Germline V gives CDR1 MNHNS, CDR2 SASEGT. V was pared by 1 base and J by 2 bases, with 7 bases between.

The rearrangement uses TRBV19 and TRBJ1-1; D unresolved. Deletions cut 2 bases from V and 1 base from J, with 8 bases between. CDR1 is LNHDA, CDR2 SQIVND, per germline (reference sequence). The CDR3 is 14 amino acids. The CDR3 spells CASSIIGRNTEAFF. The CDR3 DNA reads TGTGCCAGTAGTATAATTGGGAGGAACACTGAAGCTTTCTTT.

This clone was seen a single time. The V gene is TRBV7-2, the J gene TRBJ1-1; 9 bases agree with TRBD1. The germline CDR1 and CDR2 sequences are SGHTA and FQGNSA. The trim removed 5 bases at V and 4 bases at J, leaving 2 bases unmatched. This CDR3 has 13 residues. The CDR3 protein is CASSGGQGTEAFF. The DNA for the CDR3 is TGTGCCAGCAGCGGGGGACAGGGCACTGAAGCTTTCTTT.

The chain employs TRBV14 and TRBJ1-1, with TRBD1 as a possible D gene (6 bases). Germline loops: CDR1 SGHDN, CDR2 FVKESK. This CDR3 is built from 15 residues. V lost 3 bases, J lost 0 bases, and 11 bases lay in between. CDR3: CASSHTQGLNTEAFF. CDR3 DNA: TGTGCCAGCAGCCATACACAGGGACTGAACACTGAAGCTTTCTTT.

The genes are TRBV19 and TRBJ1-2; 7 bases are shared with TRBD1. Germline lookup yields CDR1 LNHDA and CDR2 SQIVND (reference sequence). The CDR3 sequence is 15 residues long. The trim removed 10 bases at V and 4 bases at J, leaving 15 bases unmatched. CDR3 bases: TGTGCCATAAGTCCCCGGGCGGGACAGCCCTATGGCTACACCTTC. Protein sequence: CAISPRAGQPYGYTF.

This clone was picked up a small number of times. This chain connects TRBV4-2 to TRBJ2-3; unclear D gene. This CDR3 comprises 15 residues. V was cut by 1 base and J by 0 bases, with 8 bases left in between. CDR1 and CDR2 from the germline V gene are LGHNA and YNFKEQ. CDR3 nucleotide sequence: TGTGCCAGCAGCCAAGTCTCGTCTAGCACAGATACGCAGTATTTT. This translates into CASSQVSSSTDTQYF.

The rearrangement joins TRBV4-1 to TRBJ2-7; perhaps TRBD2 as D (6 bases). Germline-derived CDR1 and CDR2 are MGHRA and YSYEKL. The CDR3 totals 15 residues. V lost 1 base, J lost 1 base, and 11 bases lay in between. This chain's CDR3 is CASSQAPGGSYEQYF. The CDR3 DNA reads TGCGCCAGCAGCCAAGCCCCCGGAGGGTCCTACGAGCAGTACTTC.